The clone carrying this T cell receptor (beta chain) was recorded a few times. TCRdb re-derived calls from the RT-PCR reads in MiXCR, one entry per CDR3 protein. The data hold about 160,000 distinct CDR3 sequences, with approximately 31% observed a single time. Germline V gene data show CDR1 as DFQATT and CDR2 as SNEGSKA (reference sequence). V dropped 5 bases and J dropped 7 bases, with 20 bases sitting between them. CDR3 size: 14 residues. This sample is drawn from a study of patients and donors after allogeneic stem cell transplantation. The sequence came from a human donor who was either an allogeneic HSCT recipient or a stem cell or donor lymphocyte infusion donor (not recorded which). It is not recorded whose cells these are; they may come from a transplant donor. The sequenced sample consisted of blood, either unsorted or a sorted T cell fraction (not recorded which). V is TRBV20-1 and J is TRBJ1-1; D is ambiguous. The CDR3 DNA is TGCAGTGCTTCGGATGGCCCTGGACCTAGTGAAGCTTTCTTT. It specifies CSASDGPGPSEAFF.